Below are 10 T cell receptor beta chains sequenced from a single sample in a study of CXCR3-negative and CXCR3-positive naive CD8 T cells. General study results and limits: CXCR3-negative naive cells had less hydrophobic TRB CDR3s than did CXCR3-positive naive cells.

These TCRs are of unknown antigen specificity. With UMI labels, 5' RACE was used to prepare the TRB cDNA libraries. For each CDR3 protein, TCRdb gives one entry from its re-call of the 5' RACE reads, without DNA. The sample has 140,000 to 150,000 distinct CDR3 sequences. The source material was naive CXCR3+ CD8+ T cells from blood. As for subset: CD45RO-CCR7+CD27+CD95- naive CD8+ T cells expressing CXCR3 (TNR3+). Receptors originate from a human donor in good health. Some clones in this sample may be carry-over from other donors' samples.

The genes are TRBV7-7 and TRBJ2-5. The V gene's germline CDR1 is SSHAT and CDR2 FNYEAQ (reference sequence). The CDR3 is 13 residues long. The CDR3 sequence: CASSLVLGETQYF.

The gene calls are TRBV28 and TRBJ2-1. The CDR3 spans 15 residues. Germline CDR1 and CDR2: MDHEN and SYDVKM. The CDR3 sequence is CASSSRPSSYNEQFF.

The V gene is TRBV28, the J gene TRBJ2-3; the D call of TRBD2 rests on TCRdb alone, since no DNA is present to check it. Germline V lookup: CDR1 MDHEN, CDR2 SYDVKM. The CDR3 covers 15 residues. The CDR3 reads CASSLLGGNTDTQYF.

The V gene is TRBV7-9, the J gene TRBJ2-7. There are 13 residues in the CDR3. Germline CDR1 reads SEHNR; CDR2 reads FQNEAQ (reference sequence). CDR3: CASSLEGPYEQYF.

The J gene is TRBJ1-1, the V gene TRBV20-1. The CDR3 is made up of 11 amino acids. The germline gives CDR1 DFQATT, CDR2 SNEGSKA (reference sequence). The CDR3 reads CSAPLRTEAFF.

The V and J genes are TRBV30 and TRBJ1-1; TCRdb's D gene call, TRBD1, goes unchecked for lack of DNA. CDR3 length: 11 residues. Germline loops: CDR1 GTSNPN, CDR2 SVGIG (reference sequence). The CDR3 region is CAWSGDGEAFF.

The V and J genes are TRBV9 and TRBJ2-3; checking the TCRdb D call of TRBD2 is not possible without DNA. The V gene's germline CDR1 is SGDLS and CDR2 YYNGEE. The CDR3 sequence is 16 residues long. The CDR3 sequence is CASSVSSGGVTDTQYF. The whole variable domain, remainder taken from reference TRBV9 and TRBJ2-3, is DSGVTQTPKHLITATGQRVTLRCSPRSGDLSVYWYQQSLDQGLQFLIQYYNGEERAKGNILERFSAQQFPDLHSELNLSSLELGDSALYFCASSVSSGGVTDTQYFGPGTRLTVL.

V and J are TRBV7-3 and TRBJ2-7. The germline gives CDR1 SGHTA, CDR2 FQGTGA. The CDR3 length is 14 residues. The CDR3: CASSFDRGSYEQYF.

The V gene is TRBV7-9, the J gene TRBJ2-7; TCRdb's D call, TRBD2, is unchecked because there is no DNA. The CDR3 spans 16 residues. Germline assignment: CDR1 SEHNR and CDR2 FQNEAQ (reference sequence). The CDR3 region is CANSGGGSAFSYEQYF. Filled out from reference TRBV7-9 and TRBJ2-7, the complete variable domain reads DTGVSQNPRHKITKRGQNVTFRCDPISEHNRLYWYRQTLGQGPEFLTYFQNEAQLEKSRLLSDRFSAERPKGSFSTLEIQRTEQGDSAMYLCANSGGGSAFSYEQYFGPGTRLTVT.

V and J are TRBV14 and TRBJ2-5. Germline CDR1 is SGHDN and CDR2 is FVKESK. The CDR3 covers 15 residues. The CDR3 sequence is CASSQGALVQETQYF.